This is a list of T cell receptor beta chains from one sample in a study of glioma-infiltrating T cells. Using its own MiXCR run on the multiplex PCR reads, TCRdb lists one record per CDR3 protein. This sample carries under 200,000 distinct CDR3 sequences, about 32% of them seen once, and the ten largest clones take 20% to 25%. Source material: glioma tissue, nonneoplastic brain tissue, or PBMCs (not recorded which). The receptor set was obtained from a human donor with low-grade glioma or glioblastoma, undergoing nonglioma brain surgery, or in good health (not recorded which). The CDR3 runs from the conserved cysteine through the conserved F or W. Each record gives: V gene, clone size, J gene, D gene, CDR3 DNA, CDR3 protein. A D gene is named only where the DNA matches it firmly. Clone size is not always given. Where it is, it says once, few, many or a class for expanded clones.

TRBV11-1	NA	TRBJ2-7	TRBD2	TGTGCCAGCAGCGGCGGGAGCTCCTACAATGAGCAGTACTTC	CASSGGSSYNEQYF
TRBV28	many	TRBJ1-2	NA	TGTGCCAGCAGTTTATGGGACGCTTTTTATGGCTACACCTTC	CASSLWDAFYGYTF
TRBV7-2	few	TRBJ2-6	NA	TGTGCCAGCAGCTTCGGACTGAGACTCTCTGGGGCCAACGTCCTGACTTTC	CASSFGLRLSGANVLTF
TRBV5-6	NA	TRBJ2-1	NA	TGTGCCAGCAGCCCCCACGAGAATGAGAAGTTCTTC	CASSPHENEKFF
TRBV6-2/TRBV6-3	NA	TRBJ1-2	NA	TGTGCCAGCAGTTACCGGCGGTCGGGGTCGGATGGCTACACCTTC	CASSYRRSGSDGYTF
TRBV5-1	NA	TRBJ2-2	NA	TGCGCCAGCAGCCCCTCCCCTACCGGGGATCTGTTTTTT	CASSPSPTGDLFF
TRBV27	once	TRBJ1-2	TRBD1	TGTGCCAGCAGCCAAGACAGGGGGCGGGATGGCGACAACTTC	CASSQDRGRDGDNF
TRBV25-1	many	TRBJ2-3	NA	TGTGCCAGCGGTGAAGAGACAGATACGCAGTATTTT	CASGEETDTQYF
TRBV5-4	NA	TRBJ2-5	NA	TGTGCCAGCAGCCCCTTTATCCAAGAGACCCAGTACTTC	CASSPFIQETQYF
TRBV15	many	TRBJ2-7	NA	TGTGCCACCAGCAGAGATCGGACAGTCACCTACGAGCAGTACTTC	CATSRDRTVTYEQYF
TRBV5-4	NA	TRBJ2-2	NA	TGTGCCAGCAGCGTGGATCGGGGCGGGGAGCTGTTTTTT	CASSVDRGGELFF
TRBV4-2	many	TRBJ2-7	TRBD2	TGTGCCAGCCGACTAGCGGGAGTGGACGAGCAGTACTTC	CASRLAGVDEQYF
TRBV7-9	many	TRBJ2-7	TRBD1	TGTGCCAGCAGCGAGACAGGGCCCTACGAGCAGTACTTC	CASSETGPYEQYF
TRBV18	many	TRBJ1-4	NA	TGTGCCAGCTCACCACAGGGGTCTGAAAAACTGTTTTTT	CASSPQGSEKLFF
TRBV29-1	NA	TRBJ2-1	NA	TGCAGCACTTTTATGGCCAACAATGGGCAGTTCTTC	CSTFMANNGQFF
TRBV7-6	many	TRBJ1-1	NA	TGTGCCAGCAGCTTAGCTCTTAACCGACAGCTGAACACTGAAGCTTTCTTT	CASSLALNRQLNTEAFF
TRBV4-1	NA	TRBJ1-2	NA	TGCGCCAGAAGCCAAGAGGCAGGGACGGTTGGTTATGGCTACACCTTC	CARSQEAGTVGYGYTF
TRBV10-3	many	TRBJ2-1	TRBD2	TGTGCCATCAAGGCGGCGGGGGGGTTCCATGAGCAGTTCTTC	CAIKAAGGFHEQFF
TRBV10-3	few	TRBJ2-2	TRBD1	TGTGCCATCAGTGAAGGGACAGGTATCGGGGAGCTGTTTTTT	CAISEGTGIGELFF